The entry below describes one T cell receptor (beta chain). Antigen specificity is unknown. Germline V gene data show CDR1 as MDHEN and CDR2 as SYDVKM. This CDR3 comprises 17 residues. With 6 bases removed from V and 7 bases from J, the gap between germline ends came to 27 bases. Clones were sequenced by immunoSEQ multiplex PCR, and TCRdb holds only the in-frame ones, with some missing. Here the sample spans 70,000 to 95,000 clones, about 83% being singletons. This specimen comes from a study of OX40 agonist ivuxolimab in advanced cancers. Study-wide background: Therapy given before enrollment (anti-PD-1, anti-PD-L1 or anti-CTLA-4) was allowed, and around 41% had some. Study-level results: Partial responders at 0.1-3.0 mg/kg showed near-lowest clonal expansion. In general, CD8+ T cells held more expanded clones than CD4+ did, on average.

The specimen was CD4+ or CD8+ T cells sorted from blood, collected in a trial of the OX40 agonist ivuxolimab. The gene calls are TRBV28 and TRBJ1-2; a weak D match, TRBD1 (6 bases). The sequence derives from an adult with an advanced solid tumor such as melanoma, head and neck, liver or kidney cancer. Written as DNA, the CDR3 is TGTGCCAGCAGACCTCAGGGGCTCGGCGGCCCCCGGGGTGGCTACACCTTC. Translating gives CASRPQGLGGPRGGYTF.